These 21 T cell receptor beta chains were sequenced from one sample in a study of T cells in Graves' hyperthyroidism and ophthalmopathy. Template material for amplifying TCR beta CDR3 regions consisted of RNA transcripts. The TCR CDR3 first-round RT-PCR relied on the HTBI primer set. TCRdb independently ran MiXCR on the multiplex PCR reads; one entry per CDR3 protein. The sample consists of around 700,000 distinct CDR3 sequences, around a third of them appearing once. Specimen: blood. The receptor set was obtained from a woman aged 40 to 50 with Graves' hyperthyroidism.

In this sample, this clonotype turned up many times. The V and J genes are TRBV19 and TRBJ1-1; D remains unclear. Germline CDR1 is LNHDA and CDR2 is SQIVND (reference sequence). The CDR3 length is 13 residues. The V end was cut by 2 bases, the J end by 6 bases, with 10 bases between. The CDR3 DNA is TGTGCCAGTAGTATAACGGTGGGAGCTGAAGCTTTCTTT. This gives the protein CASSITVGAEAFF.

The V and J genes are TRBV9 and TRBJ2-6; 9 nucleotides match TRBD1. This CDR3 is 19 amino acids long. Germline CDR1 and CDR2: SGDLS and YYNGEE. The V gene end was trimmed by 2 bases and the J gene end by 4 bases; junction bases not matched to a gene: 13. Here the CDR3 reads CASSVPGQGLSSGANVLTF. For the CDR3, the DNA is TGTGCCAGCAGCGTTCCGGGACAGGGCCTCTCGTCGGGGGCCAACGTCCTGACTTTC.

This clonotype was seen a handful of times. This sequence joins TRBV6-6 and TRBJ1-3; D is undetermined. This CDR3 has 14 amino acids. V lost 4 bases and J lost 5, with 12 bases in between. Germline CDR1 MNHNY, CDR2 SVGAGI (reference sequence). The CDR3 here is CASSSGNGRNTIYF. CDR3 bases: TGTGCCAGCAGTTCCGGGAATGGTAGAAACACCATATATTTT.

The DNA of the CDR3 is TGCAGTCACAGAACTGGAAACACCATATATTTT. It is translated as CSHRTGNTIYF. This chain joins TRBV20-1 and TRBJ1-3; no clear D gene. Trimming stripped 8 bases from V and 2 bases from J, with 7 bases between. The CDR3 consists of 11 residues. Germline assignment: CDR1 DFQATT and CDR2 SNEGSKA (reference sequence).

This clonotype was counted ten times or more. The rearrangement joins TRBV5-1 to TRBJ2-7; D gene unclear. The CDR3 consists of 13 residues. V was pared by 2 bases and J by 7 bases, with 13 bases between. CDR1 SGHRS and CDR2 YFSETQ come from the germline V gene. CDR3 sequence reads: CASSFDPLGEQYF. In DNA, the CDR3 is TGCGCCAGCAGCTTTGACCCTCTAGGTGAGCAGTACTTC.

This clonotype was found a few times. The chain carries TRBV10-3 and TRBJ1-1; D call uncertain. The CDR3 sequence is 13 residues long. The V end was cut by 9 bases, the J end by 6 bases, with 17 bases between. Germline values: CDR1 ENHRY, CDR2 SYGVKD. The CDR3 DNA is TGTGCCATATCACCCGCCGGGCACGCTGAAGCTTTCTTT. Amino acids: CAISPAGHAEAFF.

Comment on this clonotype: This clone may be a read error of a much larger clone one base away. CDR3 in DNA: TGCGCCAGCAACCAAGATGAAGTTCAGGTCTACACCTTC. It encodes CASNQDEVQVYTF. The chain has TRBV4-3 and TRBJ1-2; D remains unclear. The CDR3 is 13 residues long. CDR1 and CDR2 (germline): LGHNA, YSLEER.

CDR3 sequence reads: CATSYRQGLYGYTF. The CDR3 bases are TGTGCCACCAGCTACCGACAGGGACTCTATGGCTACACCTTC. This chain joins TRBV15 and TRBJ1-2; 7 bases map to TRBD1. The CDR3 loop spans 14 amino acids. The V segment lost 5 bases and the J segment 4 bases; nucleotides outside the gene matches: 7. Germline lookup yields CDR1 LNHNV and CDR2 YYDKDF (reference sequence).

This clonotype was recorded many times. The chain is built from TRBV7-9 and TRBJ2-5, with a tentative D call TRBD2 (6 bases). The CDR3 totals 14 residues. Trimming took off 3 bases at V and 5 bases at J, with 13 bases between the two ends. CDR1 is SEHNR, CDR2 FQNEAQ, per germline (reference sequence). The CDR3 loop is CASSFEAGRETQYF. CDR3 nucleotide sequence: TGTGCCAGCAGCTTCGAAGCAGGGAGGGAGACCCAGTACTTC.

This clonotype was picked up a small number of times. The CDR3 loop is CASSYAGATPGNTIYF. CDR3 coding DNA: TGTGCCAGCAGTTACGCGGGGGCGACGCCTGGAAACACCATATATTTT. The chain is built from TRBV6-5 and TRBJ1-3; perhaps TRBD1 as D (6 bases). The germline V gene has CDR1 MNHEY and CDR2 SVGAGI. There are 16 residues in the CDR3. V was trimmed by 2 bases and J by 2 bases, leaving 13 bases between them.

The V gene is TRBV25-1, the J gene TRBJ1-4; D is possibly TRBD1 (5 bases). The CDR3 length is 14 residues. The germline V and J ends were trimmed by 8 bases and 5 bases, with 15 bases remaining between them. Germline CDR1 and CDR2: MGHDK and SYGVNS. DNA for the CDR3: TGTGCCAGCTCACAGGACGGAAGAAATGAAAAACTGTTTTTT. Protein: CASSQDGRNEKLFF.

This clonotype was seen at least ten times. The chain recombines TRBV7-8 with TRBJ1-5; 7 nucleotides line up with TRBD1. The germline gives CDR1 SGHVS, CDR2 FQNEAQ. The CDR3 is made up of 17 amino acids. Trimming at V came to 5 bases and at J to 0 bases, leaving 10 bases not matched to a gene. DNA of the CDR3: TGTGCCAGCAGCAAACCGACAGGGCCTACTAGCAATCAGCCCCAGCATTTT. It translates to CASSKPTGPTSNQPQHF.

This clonotype was seen more than once but under ten times. The genes are TRBV9 and TRBJ2-5; D perhaps matches TRBD1 (5 bases). This CDR3 has 13 residues. CDR1 is SGDLS and CDR2 is YYNGEE in the germline V gene. Trimming removed 7 bases at V and 2 bases at J, with 12 bases between. The DNA for the CDR3 is TGTGCCAGCTCCAGGGTTGCACAAGAGACCCAGTACTTC. Encoded protein: CASSRVAQETQYF.

The rearrangement links TRBV15 to TRBJ2-2; 9 bases line up with TRBD2. The CDR3 spans 14 residues. CDR1 is LNHNV, CDR2 YYDKDF, per germline (reference sequence). V lost 10 bases and J lost 6; bases outside the gene matches: 9. In DNA, the CDR3 is TGTGCCAGCAGTCCTAAGCGGGAGGCCGGGGAGCTGTTTTTT. Protein sequence: CASSPKREAGELFF.

This clonotype was observed many times. The J gene is TRBJ1-6, the V gene TRBV7-8; D might be TRBD1 (5 bases). Germline loops: CDR1 SGHVS, CDR2 FQNEAQ. This CDR3 comprises 14 residues. V gave up 5 bases and J gave up 5 bases, with 10 bases separating them. The CDR3 bases are TGTGCCAGCAGCCCCGGGGGGGATAATTCACCCCTCCACTTT. The encoded protein is CASSPGGDNSPLHF. Full variable domain (missing parts from reference TRBV7-8 and TRBJ1-6): GAGVSQSPRYKVAKRGQDVALRCDPISGHVSLFWYQQALGQGPEFLTYFQNEAQLDKSGLPSDRFFAERPEGSVSTLKIQRTQQEDSAVYLCASSPGGDNSPLHFGNGTRLTVT.

This clonotype occurred once. A single base separates this from a much larger clone, so it may be a read error. The gene calls are TRBV20-1 and TRBJ2-5; D might be TRBD2 (6 bases). Germline V gene lookup returns CDR1 DFQATT and CDR2 SNEGSKA (reference sequence). V lost 0 bases to trimming and J lost 7 bases, with 21 bases between them. This CDR3 is 16 amino acids long. The CDR3 bases are TGCAGTGCTAGAGAATTGGCCGCCAGGGCCGGGGGGACCCAGTACTTC. This encodes CSARELAARAGGTQYF.

The V gene is TRBV29-1, the J gene TRBJ2-7; 9 nucleotides agree with TRBD1. The DNA end lines up better with TRBJ2-3; the J call may be wrong. The CDR3 is 13 amino acids. Germline loops: CDR1 SQVTM, CDR2 ANQGSEA. The CDR3 region is CSVTGGEVDTQYF. For the CDR3, the DNA is TGCAGCGTGACAGGGGGAGAGGTAGATACGCAGTATTTT.

This clonotype was observed a few times. The CDR3 bases are TGTGCCAGCAGCCCTTTGGAACCTAATCAGCCCCAGCATTTT. It specifies CASSPLEPNQPQHF. The chain combines TRBV7-3 with TRBJ1-5; D is undetermined. The CDR3 has 14 residues. Germline assignment: CDR1 SGHTA and CDR2 FQGTGA. Deletions cut 5 bases from V and 4 bases from J, with 12 bases between.

The chain recombines TRBV20-1 with TRBJ2-7, with 7 bases lining up with TRBD1. CDR1 and CDR2 (germline): DFQATT, SNEGSKA (reference sequence). Losses at the gene ends were 5 bases for V and 2 bases for J; bases not matched to a gene: 6. This CDR3 region has 13 residues. CDR3 in DNA: TGCAGTGCTTTCCGGGACAGCCCCTACGAGCAGTACTTC. It is translated as CSAFRDSPYEQYF.

This clonotype occurred many times. The V call is TRBV14, the J call TRBJ1-5; 10 nucleotides match TRBD1. V gave up 1 base and J gave up 7 bases; unmatched junction bases: 13. Germline V gene data show CDR1 as SGHDN and CDR2 as FVKESK. The CDR3 runs 18 residues. The chain's CDR3 is CASSQATIRTGGGQPQHF. In DNA, the CDR3 is TGTGCCAGCAGCCAAGCCACTATCAGGACAGGGGGTGGCCAGCCCCAGCATTTT.

The rearrangement joins TRBV12-3 or TRBV12-4 to TRBJ1-2; a possible D gene is TRBD1 (6 bases). The CDR3 sequence is 13 residues long. V gave up 6 bases and J gave up 5 bases, with 13 bases separating them. The CDR3 DNA follows: TGTGCCAGCAGAGGACAGTACGAATATGGCTACACCTTC. Its protein is CASRGQYEYGYTF.